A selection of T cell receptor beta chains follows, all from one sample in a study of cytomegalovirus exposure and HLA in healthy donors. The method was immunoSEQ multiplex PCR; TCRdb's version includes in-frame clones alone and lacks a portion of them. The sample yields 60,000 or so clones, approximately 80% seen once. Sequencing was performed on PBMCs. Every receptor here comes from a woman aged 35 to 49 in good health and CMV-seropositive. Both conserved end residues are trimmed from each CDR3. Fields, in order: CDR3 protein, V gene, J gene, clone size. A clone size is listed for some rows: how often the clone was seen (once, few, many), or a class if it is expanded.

CDR3: ASSLRDRGLEGYT; V: TRBV18; J: TRBJ1-2; size: -
CDR3: ATSRGLGDEQY; V: TRBV15; J: TRBJ2-7; size: -
CDR3: ASTPGGGTEAF; V: TRBV6-5; J: TRBJ1-1; size: -
CDR3: ASTVGQGGGYT; V: TRBV7-9; J: TRBJ1-2; size: -
CDR3: ASIRRGRGPH; V: TRBV2; J: TRBJ2-7; size: -
CDR3: SVAGQGSDYGYT; V: TRBV29-1; J: TRBJ1-2; size: -
CDR3: ASSQGANAEDSGELF; V: TRBV18; J: TRBJ2-2; size: -
CDR3: AGGGQLKAF; V: TRBV6-1; J: TRBJ1-1; size: -
CDR3: ASRSPVGQRHTEAF; V: TRBV4-3; J: TRBJ1-1; size: once
CDR3: ASRPPGQRTDTQY; V: TRBV6-5; J: TRBJ2-3; size: -